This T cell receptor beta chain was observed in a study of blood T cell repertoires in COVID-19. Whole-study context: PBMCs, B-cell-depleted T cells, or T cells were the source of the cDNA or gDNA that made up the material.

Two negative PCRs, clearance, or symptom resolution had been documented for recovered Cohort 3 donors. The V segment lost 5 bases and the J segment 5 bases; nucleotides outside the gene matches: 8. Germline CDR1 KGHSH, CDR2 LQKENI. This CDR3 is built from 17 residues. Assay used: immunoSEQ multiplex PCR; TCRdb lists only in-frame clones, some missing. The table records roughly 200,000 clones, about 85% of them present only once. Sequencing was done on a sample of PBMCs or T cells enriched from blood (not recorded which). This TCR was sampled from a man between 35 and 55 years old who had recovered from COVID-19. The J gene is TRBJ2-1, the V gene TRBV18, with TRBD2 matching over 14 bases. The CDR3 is CASSAGTSGSGNNEQFF. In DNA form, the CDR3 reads TGTGCCAGCTCAGCCGGGACTAGCGGGAGCGGGAACAATGAGCAGTTCTTC.